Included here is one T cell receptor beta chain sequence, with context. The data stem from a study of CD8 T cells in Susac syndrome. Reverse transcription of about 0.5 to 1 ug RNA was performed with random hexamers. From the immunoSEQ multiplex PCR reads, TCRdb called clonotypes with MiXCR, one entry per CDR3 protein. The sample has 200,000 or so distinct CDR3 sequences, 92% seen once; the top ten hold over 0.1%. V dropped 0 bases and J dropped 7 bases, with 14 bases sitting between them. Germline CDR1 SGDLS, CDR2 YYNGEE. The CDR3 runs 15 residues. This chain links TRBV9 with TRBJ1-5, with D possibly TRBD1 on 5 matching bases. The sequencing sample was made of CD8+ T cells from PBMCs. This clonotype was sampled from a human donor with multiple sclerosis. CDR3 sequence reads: CASSVDGRADQPQHF. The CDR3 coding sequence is TGTGCCAGCAGCGTAGACGGCAGGGCCGACCAGCCCCAGCATTTT. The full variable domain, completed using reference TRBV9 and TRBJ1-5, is DSGVTQTPKHLITATGQRVTLRCSPRSGDLSVYWYQQSLDQGLQFLIQYYNGEERAKGNILERFSAQQFPDLHSELNLSSLELGDSALYFCASSVDGRADQPQHFGDGTRLSIL.